These 5 T cell receptor beta chains were sequenced from one sample in a study of cytomegalovirus exposure and HLA in healthy donors. Primers for the PCR totalled 60 Vbeta and 13 Jbeta. Clones were read by immunoSEQ multiplex PCR, and TCRdb kept only the in-frame ones, dropping some. The table for this sample gives 70,000 or so clones. The sequencing sample was made of PBMCs. These receptors were taken from a boy between 10 and 17 years old in good health and CMV-seronegative.

The V and J genes are TRBV11-2 and TRBJ2-7; perhaps TRBD2 as D (5 bases). Germline assignment: CDR1 SGHAT and CDR2 FQNNGV. The germline V and J ends were trimmed by 3 bases and 4 bases, with 16 bases remaining between them. The CDR3 runs to 15 residues. CDR3 in amino acids: CASSLSGISWYEQYF. CDR3 DNA sequence: TGTGCCAGCAGCTTGTCCGGGATAAGCTGGTACGAGCAGTACTTC.

The J gene is TRBJ2-2, the V gene TRBV9, with 10 nucleotides matching TRBD1. Germline values: CDR1 SGDLS, CDR2 YYNGEE. Losses at the gene ends were 4 bases for V and 3 bases for J; bases not matched to a gene: 6. CDR3 size: 16 residues. The CDR3 sequence is CASSSTGGFDTGELFF. DNA for the CDR3: TGTGCCAGCAGCTCGACAGGGGGCTTTGACACCGGGGAGCTGTTTTTT.

J is TRBJ1-5 and V is TRBV6-1; no definite D call. Trimming pared 1 base from V and 6 bases from J, leaving 13 bases between. The CDR3 runs to 15 residues. CDR1 and CDR2 from the germline V gene are MNHNS and SASEGT. This chain's CDR3 is CASSEGRLRGQPQHF. The DNA for the CDR3 is TGTGCCAGCAGTGAAGGGAGGCTACGGGGTCAGCCCCAGCATTTT.

This chain uses TRBV12-2 with TRBJ1-4. TRBV12-2 is recorded as a pseudogene. The CDR3 has 15 amino acids. CDR3 sequence reads: CASRRGKSRSEKLFF. CDR3 nucleotides: TGTGCAAGTCGTCGAGGGAAATCACGGTCTGAAAAACTGTTTTTT.

The chain uses TRBV4-1 and TRBJ2-7, with 8 bases that match TRBD1. Germline lookup yields CDR1 MGHRA and CDR2 YSYEKL. Trimming removed 1 base from V and 4 bases from J; junction bases left unmatched: 0. CDR3 length: 13 residues. DNA of the CDR3: TGCGCCAGCAGCCAAGGGACAGGGTACGAGCAGTACTTC. It yields the protein CASSQGTGYEQYF.